The 24 T cell receptor beta chains below were found in one sample sequenced in a study of blood T cell repertoires in COVID-19. The repertoire was sequenced with immunoSEQ multiplex PCR; TCRdb's copy has only in-frame clones and lacks some. The sample has some 240,000 clones, over 75% seen once; the top ten hold roughly a tenth. Sequencing was performed on peripheral blood. The source of these receptors is a woman between 65 and 79 years old with COVID-19, enrolled during active disease.

The J gene is TRBJ2-7, the V gene TRBV7-9; no definite D call. The CDR3 covers 16 residues. The germline CDR1 and CDR2 sequences are SEHNR and FQNEAQ (reference sequence). Trimming took 5 bases from V and 5 from J, leaving 22 bases between them. The CDR3 sequence: CASSPRRVQSADEQYF. DNA for the CDR3: TGTGCCAGCAGCCCCAGACGAGTACAATCCGCGGACGAGCAGTACTTC.

The chain employs TRBV7-8 and TRBJ1-6; a weak D match, TRBD1 (5 bases). There are 15 residues in the CDR3. The V end was cut by 4 bases, the J end by 1 base, with 8 bases between. CDR1 and CDR2 from the germline V gene are SGHVS and FQNEAQ. CDR3 sequence reads: CASSSRQSYNSPLHF. CDR3 in DNA: TGTGCCAGCAGCTCCCGACAGTCCTATAATTCACCCCTCCACTTT.

This chain links TRBV5-4 with TRBJ2-1, with D hard to call. V was trimmed by 2 bases and J by 7 bases, leaving 13 bases between them. The CDR3 spans 14 residues. CDR1 SGHNT and CDR2 YYREEE come from the germline V gene (reference sequence). The CDR3 protein is CASSFGGPFNEQFF. DNA of the CDR3: TGTGCCAGCAGCTTCGGCGGCCCCTTTAATGAGCAGTTCTTC.

The V and J genes are TRBV30 and TRBJ1-5; 8 bases are a match to TRBD1. Germline CDR1 reads GTSNPN; CDR2 reads SVGIG (reference sequence). The CDR3 covers 15 residues. The junction had 9 bases not matched to a gene; V was cut back by 2 bases and J by 6 bases. In nucleotides, the CDR3 is TGTGCCTGGAGTACACCATCCGGGACAGGTCAGCCCCAGCATTTT. Its protein is CAWSTPSGTGQPQHF.

The rearrangement links TRBV29-1 to TRBJ1-2; TRBD1 matches 9 bases. CDR1 and CDR2 (germline): SQVTM, ANQGSEA. CDR3 length: 13 residues. The junction had 6 bases not matched to a gene; V was cut back by 6 bases and J by 4 bases. Here the CDR3 DNA reads TGCAGCGTCACAGGGGGCGTAGGCTATGGCTACACCTTC. Encoded protein: CSVTGGVGYGYTF. The full variable domain, its missing parts supplied by reference TRBV29-1 and TRBJ1-2, is SAVISQKPSRDICQRGTSLTIQCQVDSQVTMMFWYRQQPGQSLTLIATANQGSEATYESGFVIDKFPISRPNLTFSTLTVSNMSPEDSSIYLCSVTGGVGYGYTFGSGTRLTVV.

This rearrangement joins TRBV30 to TRBJ1-6, with D uncertain. Trimming took off 2 bases at V and 8 bases at J, with 10 bases between the two ends. Germline CDR1 GTSNPN, CDR2 SVGIG (reference sequence). The CDR3 contains 13 residues. In nucleotides, the CDR3 is TGTGCCTGGAGTCAAGAGGGAGATTCACCCCTCCACTTT. Encoded protein: CAWSQEGDSPLHF.

The rearrangement joins TRBV4-3 to TRBJ2-5; 7 bases are a match to TRBD1. This CDR3 is 14 amino acids long. CDR1 and CDR2 (germline): LGHNA, YSLEER. The junction had 6 bases not matched to a gene; V was cut back by 2 bases and J by 6 bases. The CDR3 region is CASSQSTGSKTQYF. DNA of the CDR3: TGCGCCAGCAGCCAATCGACAGGGTCCAAGACCCAGTACTTC.

The chain has TRBV19 and TRBJ1-5, with unresolved D. Trimming stripped 5 bases from V and 5 bases from J, with 7 bases between. Germline CDR1 LNHDA, CDR2 SQIVND (reference sequence). The CDR3 loop spans 12 amino acids. The DNA for the CDR3 is TGTGCCAGTAGTCTCTTATATCAGCCCCAGCATTTT. Its translation: CASSLLYQPQHF.

This chain connects TRBV30 to TRBJ1-3, with D unclear. This CDR3 has 14 amino acids. Germline values: CDR1 GTSNPN, CDR2 SVGIG (reference sequence). Trimming cost V 4 bases and J 4 bases, with 14 bases left between them. Written as DNA, the CDR3 is TGTGCCTGGATCGACAATTCCGCAGGAAACACCATATATTTT. As protein: CAWIDNSAGNTIYF.

The V gene is TRBV6-5, the J gene TRBJ1-6; D may be TRBD1 (6 bases). CDR3 length equals 14 residues. Trimming cost V 6 bases and J 9 bases, with 15 bases left between them. Per the germline V gene, CDR1 is MNHEY and CDR2 is SVGAGI. CDR3 DNA sequence: TGTGCCAGCAGGGTCGGGACAACCGGTTCACCCCTCCACTTT. Translating gives CASRVGTTGSPLHF.

The rearrangement links TRBV7-9 to TRBJ1-1; 7 bases align to TRBD1. The CDR3 runs 15 residues. V trimming: 5 bases; J trimming: 0 bases; junction bases outside the gene matches: 6. The germline V gene encodes CDR1 SEHNR and CDR2 FQNEAQ (reference sequence). The CDR3 reads CASSPTGAVNTEAFF. The CDR3 nucleotides are TGTGCCAGCAGCCCAACAGGGGCCGTGAACACTGAAGCTTTCTTT. The variable domain in full, completed from reference TRBV7-9 and TRBJ1-1, reads DTGVSQNPRHKITKRGQNVTFRCDPISEHNRLYWYRQTLGQGPEFLTYFQNEAQLEKSRLLSDRFSAERPKGSFSTLEIQRTEQGDSAMYLCASSPTGAVNTEAFFGQGTRLTVV.

The rearrangement uses TRBV7-9 and TRBJ2-3, with D possibly being TRBD1 (5 bases). This CDR3 is 14 amino acids long. Germline CDR1 SEHNR, CDR2 FQNEAQ (reference sequence). Trimming took 3 bases from V and 5 from J, leaving 12 bases between them. The DNA for the CDR3 is TGTGCCAGCAGCTTTACGCAGGGTCTAGATACGCAGTATTTT. Encoded protein: CASSFTQGLDTQYF.

This chain uses TRBV6-1 with TRBJ2-7; no clear D gene. The CDR3 runs 14 residues. Looked up from germline, CDR1 is MNHNS and CDR2 is SASEGT. V shed 0 bases and J shed 3 bases, with 9 bases lying between them. Here the CDR3 DNA reads TGTGCCAGCAGTGAAGCGCCCGGGTACTACGAGCAGTACTTC. Encoded protein: CASSEAPGYYEQYF.

CDR3 sequence reads: CASSLESGGLNTEAFF. The DNA of the CDR3 is TGTGCCAGCAGCTTAGAATCGGGGGGGCTGAACACTGAAGCTTTCTTT. The V gene is TRBV11-2, the J gene TRBJ1-1; D possibly corresponds to TRBD1 (6 bases). Trimming removed 0 bases from V and 0 bases from J, with 11 bases in between. Germline-derived CDR1 and CDR2 are SGHAT and FQNNGV. This CDR3 spans 16 amino acids.

V usage is TRBV9 and J usage is TRBJ1-1; D is unclear. In germline, CDR1 is SGDLS, CDR2 YYNGEE. This CDR3 has 13 amino acids. The germline V and J ends were trimmed by 2 bases and 4 bases, with 9 bases remaining between them. CDR3 loop: CASSVGLFTEAFF. The CDR3 DNA sequence: TGTGCCAGCAGCGTCGGACTGTTCACTGAAGCTTTCTTT.

The chain couples TRBV12-2 to TRBJ1-5; no DNA check was done on the table's D call, TRBD1. TRBV12-2 is listed as a pseudogene. The CDR3 extends over 17 amino acids. In DNA form, the CDR3 reads TGTGCAAGTCGCTTAGTTCTTCTGTCAGTTAGCAATCAGCCCCAGCATTTT. Protein: CASRLVLLSVSNQPQHF.

The chain is built from TRBV5-1 and TRBJ1-4; 7 bases align to TRBD1. The CDR3 has 15 amino acids. Germline V gene lookup returns CDR1 SGHRS and CDR2 YFSETQ. The junction had 5 bases not matched to a gene; V was cut back by 0 bases and J by 6 bases. The CDR3 nucleotides are TGCGCCAGCAGCTTGGACAGGGGTTTAGATGAAAAACTGTTTTTT. Protein sequence: CASSLDRGLDEKLFF.

The genes are TRBV6-2 or TRBV6-3 and TRBJ2-7; D assignment may be TRBD1 or TRBD2 (5 bases each). This CDR3 has 14 residues. Deletions cut 5 bases from V and 2 bases from J, with 13 bases between. CDR1 is MNHEY, CDR2 SVGEGT, per germline. The CDR3: CASSDYRFPYEQYF. In nucleotides, the CDR3 is TGTGCCAGCAGTGACTACAGGTTCCCCTACGAGCAGTACTTC.

This clone was found a few times. This chain links TRBV7-2 with TRBJ2-7; 7 positions match TRBD1. V shed 5 bases, J shed 3 bases, and the junction held 7 bases outside the gene matches. This CDR3 is 14 amino acids long. CDR1 SGHTA and CDR2 FQGNSA come from the germline V gene. The CDR3 loop reads CASSPPGQLYEQYF. DNA for the CDR3: TGTGCCAGCAGCCCACCGGGACAGCTCTACGAGCAGTACTTC.

The chain couples TRBV28 to TRBJ1-3; the D is unclear. V gave up 1 base and J gave up 1 base, with 11 bases separating them. Germline CDR1 and CDR2: MDHEN and SYDVKM. The CDR3 is 16 amino acids. The CDR3 region has the DNA TGTGCCAGCAGTTTATATCAGGTTTTGTCTGGAAACACCATATATTTT. It specifies CASSLYQVLSGNTIYF.

This chain uses TRBV19 with TRBJ1-2; TRBD1 is a possible D gene (5 bases). The CDR3 runs 14 residues. Germline CDR1 and CDR2: LNHDA and SQIVND (reference sequence). With 4 bases removed from V and 2 bases from J, the gap between germline ends came to 11 bases. This CDR3 is CASSTREGNYGYTF. The CDR3 DNA follows: TGTGCCAGTAGTACAAGGGAGGGGAACTATGGCTACACCTTC. Looking up the rest from reference TRBV19 and TRBJ1-2 gives the full variable domain: DGGITQSPKYLFRKEGQNVTLSCEQNLNHDAMYWYRQDPGQGLRLIYYSQIVNDFQKGDIAEGYSVSREKKESFPLTVTSAQKNPTAFYLCASSTREGNYGYTFGSGTRLTVV.

The V and J genes are TRBV7-8 and TRBJ1-5, with TRBD1 as a possible D gene (6 bases). Germline assignment: CDR1 SGHVS and CDR2 FQNEAQ. V was shortened by 4 bases and J by 0 bases, with 13 bases between the two germline ends. The CDR3 consists of 16 residues. The DNA for the CDR3 is TGTGCCAGCAGCTCGAACAGGGTTATTAGCAATCAGCCCCAGCATTTT. This translates into CASSSNRVISNQPQHF.

V gene TRBV6-6 combines with J gene TRBJ1-2, with TRBD1 identical over 7 bases. Germline lookup yields CDR1 MNHNY and CDR2 SVGAGI (reference sequence). This CDR3 spans 16 amino acids. Trimming cost V 0 bases and J 1 base; bases outside gene matches: 5. In DNA form, the CDR3 reads TGTGCCAGCAGTTACTCGAGGGACAGACGTAACTATGGCTACACCTTC. It yields the protein CASSYSRDRRNYGYTF.

CDR3: CASSDLRDQPQHF. In nucleotides, the CDR3 is TGTGCCAGCAGTGACCTGCGGGATCAGCCCCAGCATTTT. The chain is built from TRBV6-1 and TRBJ1-5, with D uncertain. The ends were cut back, 3 bases at V and 5 bases at J, with 8 bases in the middle. Looked up from germline, CDR1 is MNHNS and CDR2 is SASEGT. The CDR3 consists of 13 residues.